The table lists the clone carrying this TCR beta chain with many counts. What it binds is not known. Sequence at one end of the junction differs from germline and may be a read error. The record originates from a study of T cell clonality in common variable immunodeficiency. Study-wide results and caveats: The cause of increased CVID clonality remains unclear without subpopulation sequencing. CVID subjects shared fewer TCRbeta clones than healthy controls did.

Donors gave roughly 4.5 to 9 ml heparinized peripheral whole blood. Sequenced by immunoSEQ multiplex PCR; TCRdb stores in-frame clones only, minus some. The profile covers tens of thousands of clones, none occurring a single time. This TCR derives from a person between 18 and 70 years old in good health. The sample was peripheral blood mononuclear cells.

CDR3 in amino acids: CASSQALEVAGGREQYF. The sequenced part of the CDR3 DNA is TGCGCCAGCAGCCAAGCACTCGAAGTAGCGGGGGGGCGCGAG. V and J are TRBV4-2 and TRBJ2-7; TRBD2 matches 11 bases. The read finishes 3 residues shy of the CDR3 end, and the germline J gene is used to complete it. CDR3 size: 17 residues. Germline CDR1 LGHNA, CDR2 YNFKEQ.